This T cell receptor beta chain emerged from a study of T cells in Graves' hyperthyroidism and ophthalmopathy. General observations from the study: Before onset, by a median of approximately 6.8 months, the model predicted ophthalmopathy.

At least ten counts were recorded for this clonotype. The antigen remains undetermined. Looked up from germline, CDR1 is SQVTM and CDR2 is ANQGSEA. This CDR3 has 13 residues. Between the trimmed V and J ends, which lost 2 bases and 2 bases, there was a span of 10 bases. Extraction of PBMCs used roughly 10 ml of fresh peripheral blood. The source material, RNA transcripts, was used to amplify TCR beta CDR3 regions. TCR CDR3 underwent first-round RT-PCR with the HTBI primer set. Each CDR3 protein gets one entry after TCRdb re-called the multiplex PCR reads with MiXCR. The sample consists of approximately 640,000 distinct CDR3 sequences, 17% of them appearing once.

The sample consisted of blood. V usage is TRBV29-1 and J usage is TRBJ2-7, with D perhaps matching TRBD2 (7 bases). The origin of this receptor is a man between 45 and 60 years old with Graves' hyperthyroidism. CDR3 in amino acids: CSVETGGAYEQYF. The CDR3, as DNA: TGCAGCGTTGAAACGGGGGGCGCCTACGAGCAGTACTTC.